A single sample is the source of the 8 T cell receptor beta chains below, sequenced in a study of T-cell memory formation after mild COVID-19. TCRdb recomputed calls from the 5' RACE reads with MiXCR, one row per CDR3 protein. The sample contains some 40,000 distinct CDR3 sequences, more than 7% of which appear only once. Sequencing was performed on PBMCs or a T cell subset sorted from them (not recorded which). The source is a man younger than 35 who had mild COVID-19 (a few samples of this study predate the infection). Cell type and time point are not known.

This clonotype has a count of ten or more. The chain couples TRBV12-3 or TRBV12-4 to TRBJ2-2; 7 positions agree with TRBD1. Trimming cost V 5 bases and J 6 bases; bases outside gene matches: 6. The CDR3 runs to 14 residues. DNA of the CDR3: TGTGCCAGCAGTCCAGGGGGTTTGGCCGGGGAGCTGTTTTTT. It specifies CASSPGGLAGELFF.

J is TRBJ1-5 and V is TRBV7-2; D may be TRBD1 (6 bases). V lost 4 bases to trimming and J lost 0 bases, with 10 bases between them. This CDR3 has 15 residues. Per the germline V gene, CDR1 is SGHTA and CDR2 is FQGNSA. The CDR3 region has the DNA TGTGCCAGCAGCTCACAGGGTAATAGCAATCAGCCCCAGCATTTT. Translation gives CASSSQGNSNQPQHF.

The chain joins TRBV20-1 to TRBJ1-4, with D unresolved. The CDR3 is 13 residues long. Deletions cut 5 bases from V and 7 bases from J, with 14 bases between. Germline V gene lookup returns CDR1 DFQATT and CDR2 SNEGSKA (reference sequence). The CDR3 DNA is TGCAGTGCTGGAAAGGGAGCAGGTGAAAAACTGTTTTTT. This translates into CSAGKGAGEKLFF.

This chain uses TRBV5-1 with TRBJ2-5; TRBD2 matches at 8 bases. This CDR3 has 18 residues. V gave up 0 bases and J gave up 2 bases; unmatched junction bases: 12. CDR1 SGHRS and CDR2 YFSETQ come from the germline V gene. CDR3 DNA sequence: TGCGCCAGCAGCTTGGTAAGCGGGGGCAAACCCCGACAAGAGACCCAGTACTTC. Protein: CASSLVSGGKPRQETQYF. The full variable domain, its missing parts supplied by reference TRBV5-1 and TRBJ2-5, is KAGVTQTPRYLIKTRGQQVTLSCSPISGHRSVSWYQQTPGQGLQFLFEYFSETQRNKGNFPGRFSGRQFSNSRSEMNVSTLELGDSALYLCASSLVSGGKPRQETQYFGPGTRLLVL.

This clonotype has a handful of counts. This chain uses TRBV24-1 with TRBJ2-5; the match to TRBD2 covers 8 bases. The junction had 6 bases not matched to a gene; V was cut back by 2 bases and J by 5 bases. Per the germline V gene, CDR1 is KGHDR and CDR2 is SFDVKD. The CDR3 sequence is 15 residues long. CDR3 DNA: TGTGCCACCAGTGATTCCGCGGGCGGGGGGGAGACCCAGTACTTC. Residues: CATSDSAGGGETQYF.

This clonotype was observed a handful of times. The V gene is TRBV5-1, the J gene TRBJ2-5, with TRBD1 as a possible D gene (6 bases). Trimming shortened V by 6 bases and J by 9 bases, and 21 bases separated the two germline ends. This CDR3 comprises 14 residues. The germline V gene has CDR1 SGHRS and CDR2 YFSETQ. CDR3 residues: CASTAGQTRGSQYF. The DNA for the CDR3 is TGCGCCAGCACCGCAGGACAGACCCGAGGGTCCCAGTACTTC.

The chain carries TRBV4-3 and TRBJ1-2; no definite D call. The CDR3 runs 16 residues. Trimming removed 1 base at V and 2 bases at J, with 14 bases between. Germline CDR1 and CDR2: LGHNA and YSLEER. This CDR3 is CASSQGGTAVNYGYTF. The CDR3 nucleotides read TGCGCCAGCAGCCAAGGAGGCACAGCAGTAAACTATGGCTACACCTTC.

This sequence joins TRBV9 and TRBJ1-1, with D hard to call. V lost 0 bases and J lost 4, with 16 bases in between. Germline V gene sequence: CDR1 SGDLS, CDR2 YYNGEE. The CDR3 length is 16 residues. In DNA form, the CDR3 reads TGTGCCAGCAGCGTAGACCCATCCGCACGGGGCACTGAAGCTTTCTTT. Translating it yields CASSVDPSARGTEAFF.